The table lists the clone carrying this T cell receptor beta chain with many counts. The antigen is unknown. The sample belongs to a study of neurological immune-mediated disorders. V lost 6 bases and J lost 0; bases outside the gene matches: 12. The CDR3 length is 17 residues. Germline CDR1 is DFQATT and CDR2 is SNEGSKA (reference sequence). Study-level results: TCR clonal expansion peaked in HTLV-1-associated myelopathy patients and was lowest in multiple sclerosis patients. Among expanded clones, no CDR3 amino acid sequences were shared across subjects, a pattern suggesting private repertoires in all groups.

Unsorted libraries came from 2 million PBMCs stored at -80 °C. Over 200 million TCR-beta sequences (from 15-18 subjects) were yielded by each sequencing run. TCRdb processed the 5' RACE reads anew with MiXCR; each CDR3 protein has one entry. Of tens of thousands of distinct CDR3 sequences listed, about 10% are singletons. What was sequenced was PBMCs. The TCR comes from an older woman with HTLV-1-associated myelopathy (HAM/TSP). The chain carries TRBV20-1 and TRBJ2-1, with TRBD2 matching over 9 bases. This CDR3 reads CSAGGLANQHSYNEQFF. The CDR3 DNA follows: TGCAGTGCAGGGGGACTAGCCAATCAGCACTCCTACAATGAGCAGTTCTTC.